The 29 T cell receptor beta chains below were found in one sample sequenced in a study of regulatory T cells in long-lasting Graves disease. Time point meaning: newly diagnosed GD, antithyroid drugs for less than 3 months. RNA from PBMCs was the source of the TCR library. Combining iRepertoire HTBI primers with Arm-PCR of CDR3 regions, the authors built TCR beta libraries. TCRdb processed the multiplex PCR reads anew with MiXCR; each CDR3 protein has one entry. The sample lists 450,000 to 700,000 distinct CDR3 sequences; approximately 12% were seen once. These data also formed part of another study, on T cells in Graves' hyperthyroidism and ophthalmopathy.

Specimen: peripheral blood mononuclear cells (PBMCs), collected at new diagnosis, from a patient treated with antithyroid drugs. The origin of the receptors is a man aged 25 to 40 with Graves disease.

V usage is TRBV20-1 and J usage is TRBJ1-3; 12 nucleotides align to TRBD1. The CDR3 runs to 12 residues. V dropped 5 bases and J dropped 15; count of bases not matched to a gene: 8. CDR1 is DFQATT and CDR2 is SNEGSKA in the germline V gene (reference sequence). Here the CDR3 reads CSAGTGGAFKYF. The CDR3 DNA follows: TGCAGTGCTGGGACAGGGGGCGCGTTCAAATATTTT.

This clonotype occurred many times. J is TRBJ2-1 and V is TRBV12-3 or TRBV12-4, with 12 bases matching TRBD2. The CDR3 covers 17 residues. V shed 6 bases and J 6 bases; nucleotides not matched to a gene: 12. CDR3 nucleotide sequence: TGTGCCAGCAGCCCTGACCAGACTAGCGGGAGTCGCAATGAGCAGTTCTTC. It specifies CASSPDQTSGSRNEQFF.

This clonotype was seen a few times. The chain carries TRBV19 and TRBJ2-1; possibly TRBD1 for D (5 bases). Germline V lookup: CDR1 LNHDA, CDR2 SQIVND (reference sequence). The CDR3 sequence is 14 residues long. V lost 4 bases, J lost 8 bases, and 15 bases lay in between. CDR3 bases: TGTGCCAGTAGTACGACAGTATTAAGGGATGAGCAGTTCTTC. This translates into CASSTTVLRDEQFF.

This clonotype appeared many times. The CDR3 loop is CASSLPLLAGGERAKNIQYF. The CDR3 DNA reads TGTGCCAGCAGCTTACCCCTCCTAGCGGGAGGAGAACGTGCCAAAAACATTCAGTACTTC. This rearrangement joins TRBV11-2 to TRBJ2-4, with 11 bases lining up with TRBD2. V shed 2 bases, J shed 1 base, and the junction held 13 bases outside the gene matches. The germline CDR1 and CDR2 sequences are SGHAT and FQNNGV. CDR3 length: 20 residues.

In this sample, this clonotype turned up many times. This sequence joins TRBV24-1 and TRBJ2-3; D not certain. CDR3 length: 14 amino acids. Trimming stripped 3 bases from V and 4 bases from J, with 10 bases between. Germline values: CDR1 KGHDR, CDR2 SFDVKD. The CDR3 sequence is CATSDPRPPDTQYF. CDR3 DNA: TGTGCCACCAGTGATCCCAGGCCCCCAGATACGCAGTATTTT.

This chain connects TRBV3-1 to TRBJ2-7, with D possibly TRBD1 on 6 matching bases. The CDR3 is 15 amino acids. V lost 2 bases to trimming and J lost 6 bases, with 17 bases between them. Per germline, CDR1 LGHDT and CDR2 YNNKEL (reference sequence). This chain's CDR3 is CASSQTGTPGPEQYF. CDR3 coding DNA: TGTGCCAGCAGCCAAACGGGGACACCGGGGCCCGAGCAGTACTTC.

Concerning this clonotype itself: Given a much more abundant clone one base away, this may be a read error. Written as DNA, the CDR3 is TGTGCCAACTCACCTGAGAGGGCCTATGGCTACACCTTC. Residues: CANSPERAYGYTF. The V gene is TRBV18, the J gene TRBJ1-2; D is undetermined. The CDR3 extends over 13 amino acids. The germline CDR1 and CDR2 sequences are KGHSH and LQKENI. The variable domain in full, completed from reference TRBV18 and TRBJ1-2, reads NAGVMQNPRHLVRRRGQEARLRCSPMKGHSHVYWYRQLPEEGLKFMVYLQKENIIDESGMPKERFSAEFPKEGPSILRIQQVVRGDSAAYFCANSPERAYGYTFGSGTRLTVV.

On this clonotype: This could be a read error, since a much larger clone is one nucleotide away. V gene TRBV12-3 or TRBV12-4 combines with J gene TRBJ2-1, with 14 bases fitting TRBD2. The CDR3 sequence is 15 residues long. Germline trimming cut 4 bases from V and 10 bases from J; bases unmatched to any gene: 6. The CDR3 protein is CASSSGTSGSREQFF. The CDR3, as DNA: TGTGCCAGCAGTTCCGGGACTAGCGGGAGCCGGGAGCAGTTCTTC.

This clonotype was counted at least ten times. The chain joins TRBV5-6 to TRBJ1-1, with D perhaps matching TRBD1 (5 bases). The CDR3 sequence is 14 residues long. Per germline, CDR1 SGHDT and CDR2 YYEEEE. V was trimmed by 3 bases and J by 2 bases, leaving 11 bases between them. CDR3 in amino acids: CASSSGRINTEAFF. DNA for the CDR3: TGTGCCAGCAGCTCGGGGCGGATCAACACTGAAGCTTTCTTT.

In this sample, this clonotype turned up many times. J is TRBJ1-1 and V is TRBV29-1; 11 nucleotides align to TRBD1. The germline gives CDR1 SQVTM, CDR2 ANQGSEA. The ends lost 6 bases at V and 5 bases at J; junction bases unmatched: 11. This CDR3 contains 15 residues. CDR3 bases: TGCAGCGTCGGACAGGGGGCGCTTGGGGGGACTGAAGCTTTCTTT. It codes for CSVGQGALGGTEAFF.

This clonotype was recorded many times. J is TRBJ2-2 and V is TRBV7-2; tentatively, D is TRBD2 (5 bases). CDR1 is SGHTA and CDR2 is FQGNSA in the germline V gene. Trimming removed 2 bases at V and 2 bases at J, with 9 bases between. This CDR3 region has 15 residues. The CDR3 loop is CASSLQADNTGELFF. CDR3 nucleotides: TGTGCCAGCAGCTTACAAGCGGACAACACCGGGGAGCTGTTTTTT.

This clonotype was seen at least ten times. The rearrangement joins TRBV12-3 or TRBV12-4 to TRBJ2-7; a possible D gene is TRBD2 (7 bases). Trimming left V 2 bases short and J 2 bases short, with 10 bases between. The CDR3 extends over 14 amino acids. The CDR3 sequence is CASSLRGGPYEQYF. In nucleotides, the CDR3 is TGTGCCAGCAGTTTAAGGGGGGGACCCTACGAGCAGTACTTC.

This clonotype was found many times. This chain's CDR3 is CAISESQREDVSTQYF. For the CDR3, the DNA is TGTGCCATCAGTGAGTCACAGCGGGAGGATGTTTCTACGCAGTATTTT. The chain employs TRBV10-3 and TRBJ2-3; 9 positions match TRBD2. J lost 8 bases, V lost 0 bases, and 9 bases had no gene match. The CDR3 has 16 residues. Per germline, CDR1 ENHRY and CDR2 SYGVKD.

This clonotype was seen many times. The J gene is TRBJ1-2, the V gene TRBV27; D possibly corresponds to TRBD1 (6 bases). V lost 2 bases and J 7 bases, leaving 11 bases between the germline ends. CDR1 is MNHEY, CDR2 SMNVEV, per germline (reference sequence). CDR3 size: 13 residues. CDR3: CASSLTGLVGYTF. The DNA of the CDR3 is TGTGCCAGCAGTTTAACAGGGTTGGTTGGCTACACCTTC.

Ten or more counts support this clonotype. The chain joins TRBV19 to TRBJ1-5; tentative D call: TRBD1 (5 bases). CDR3 length equals 12 residues. The germline CDR1 and CDR2 sequences are LNHDA and SQIVND (reference sequence). The V end was cut by 10 bases, the J end by 7 bases, with 14 bases between. CDR3 amino acids: CATQGPRQPQHF. The CDR3 DNA follows: TGTGCCACCCAGGGTCCGAGGCAGCCCCAGCATTTT.

This clonotype appeared many times. The gene calls are TRBV28 and TRBJ2-7; D is uncertain. CDR1 is MDHEN, CDR2 SYDVKM, per germline. The CDR3 spans 12 residues. Trimming removed 7 bases at V and 0 bases at J, with 7 bases between. CDR3 in DNA: TGTGCCAGCACATCCAACTCCTACGAGCAGTACTTC. Amino acid sequence: CASTSNSYEQYF. The full variable domain, with the rest looked up from reference TRBV28 and TRBJ2-7, is DVKVTQSSRYLVKRTGEKVFLECVQDMDHENMFWYRQDPGLGLRLIYFSYDVKMKEKGDIPEGYSVSREKKERFSLILESASTNQTSMYLCASTSNSYEQYFGPGTRLTVT.

This clonotype was observed at least ten times. The chain uses TRBV7-9 and TRBJ1-1; maybe TRBD1 (5 bases). V was cut by 4 bases and J by 0 bases, with 15 bases left in between. Looked up from germline, CDR1 is SEHNR and CDR2 is FQNEAQ (reference sequence). The CDR3 extends over 16 amino acids. The CDR3 here is CASSSDGRDLNTEAFF. The DNA of the CDR3 is TGTGCCAGCAGCTCAGACGGAAGGGACTTGAACACTGAAGCTTTCTTT.

This clonotype has at least ten counts. This sequence joins TRBV2 and TRBJ1-1; TRBD1 is a possible D gene (6 bases). CDR3 length: 14 residues. Germline V gives CDR1 SNHLY, CDR2 FYNNEI. Trimming removed 6 bases from V and 0 bases from J, with 11 bases in between. This chain's CDR3 is CASRKGQMNTEAFF. In DNA, the CDR3 is TGTGCCAGCAGAAAAGGACAGATGAACACTGAAGCTTTCTTT.

The sample holds many counts of this clonotype. The CDR3 is CASSDRDRGTYEQYF. The CDR3 nucleotides are TGTGCCAGCAGTGACCGGGACAGGGGAACCTACGAGCAGTACTTC. The chain carries TRBV6-1 and TRBJ2-7; 10 bases align to TRBD1. J gave up 2 bases and V 3 bases, and 4 bases lay outside the gene matches. The CDR3 loop spans 15 amino acids. Germline V gene data show CDR1 as MNHNS and CDR2 as SASEGT.

This clonotype turned up a few times. The chain has TRBV7-9 and TRBJ2-1; 14 nucleotides line up with TRBD2. The end of the DNA aligns better with TRBJ2-5, so the J call may be wrong. The CDR3 runs 18 residues. Germline V CDR1 and CDR2: SEHNR, FQNEAQ (reference sequence). In nucleotides, the CDR3 is TGTGCCAGCAGCTTAGCGTGGGGGACTAGCGGGAGCCAAGAGACCCAGTACTTC. It specifies CASSLAWGTSGSQETQYF.

This clonotype occurred many times. V usage is TRBV15 and J usage is TRBJ2-5, with D possibly matching TRBD2 (5 bases). This CDR3 is 16 amino acids long. Germline CDR1 reads LNHNV; CDR2 reads YYDKDF (reference sequence). Between the trimmed V and J ends, which lost 0 bases and 4 bases, there was a span of 15 bases. The CDR3 spells CATSRDSLSGRETQYF. The CDR3 region has the DNA TGTGCCACCAGCAGAGACTCCTTGAGCGGCAGAGAGACCCAGTACTTC.

There are many counts of this clonotype. The chain uses TRBV12-3 or TRBV12-4 and TRBJ2-1; maybe TRBD2 (5 bases). V was trimmed by 5 bases and J by 7 bases, leaving 15 bases between them. The CDR3 contains 14 residues. The CDR3 nucleotides are TGTGCCAGCAGTGAAGCGGAGAGGCGGAATGAGCAGTTCTTC. Amino acids: CASSEAERRNEQFF.

Ten or more counts support this clonotype. A much bigger clone sits one base away, suggesting this may be a read error. The genes are TRBV7-9 and TRBJ2-5, with D hard to call. Germline V gene data show CDR1 as SEHNR and CDR2 as FQNEAQ (reference sequence). The CDR3 sequence is 10 residues long. In DNA, the CDR3 is TGTGCCAGCAACTTAGAGACCCAGTACTTC. Translated, it gives CASNLETQYF.

This clonotype was detected many times. The chain uses TRBV11-2 and TRBJ1-1, with 10 bases identical to TRBD1. The CDR3 loop spans 15 amino acids. From germline, CDR1 is SGHAT and CDR2 FQNNGV. Trimming at V came to 4 bases and at J to 5 bases, leaving 7 bases not matched to a gene. The CDR3 is CASSSTGGLGTEAFF. The DNA of the CDR3 is TGTGCCAGCAGCTCGACAGGGGGCTTAGGTACTGAAGCTTTCTTT.

The chain combines TRBV20-1 with TRBJ2-1; 7 nucleotides match TRBD1. The DNA end is more similar to TRBJ2-5, so the J call may be wrong. There are 13 residues in the CDR3. CDR1 and CDR2 from the germline V gene are DFQATT and SNEGSKA (reference sequence). The CDR3 region has the DNA TGCAGTCCTACAGGGGTCTACCAAGAGACCCAGTACTTC. Translated, it gives CSPTGVYQETQYF.

This chain connects TRBV3-1 to TRBJ2-1, with 11 bases that match TRBD2. CDR1 LGHDT and CDR2 YNNKEL come from the germline V gene (reference sequence). The CDR3 spans 15 residues. With V trimmed by 4 bases and J by 7 bases, 6 bases remained unmatched. The CDR3 protein is CASSLAGGVGNEQFF. The CDR3 DNA sequence: TGTGCCAGCAGCCTAGCGGGAGGGGTCGGGAATGAGCAGTTCTTC.

At least ten counts were recorded for this clonotype. The rearrangement links TRBV27 to TRBJ2-4, with a weak D call TRBD1 (5 bases). This CDR3 is built from 16 residues. Per the germline V gene, CDR1 is MNHEY and CDR2 is SMNVEV (reference sequence). V was trimmed by 3 bases and J by 8 bases, leaving 20 bases between them. The CDR3: CASSFIGSLGEDIQYF. CDR3 DNA: TGTGCCAGCAGTTTCATCGGTAGTCTAGGGGAAGACATTCAGTACTTC.

This clonotype has just a few counts. The chain recombines TRBV19 with TRBJ2-5; D is undetermined. Per germline, CDR1 LNHDA and CDR2 SQIVND (reference sequence). The CDR3 consists of 14 residues. Deletions cut 8 bases from V and 4 bases from J, with 17 bases between. The CDR3 reads CASRPDAALETQYF. DNA of the CDR3: TGTGCCAGTCGCCCAGACGCGGCCCTAGAGACCCAGTACTTC.

In this sample, this clonotype turned up many times. The chain employs TRBV6-1 and TRBJ2-5, with a tentative D call TRBD2 (5 bases). The CDR3 spans 12 residues. The germline CDR1 and CDR2 sequences are MNHNS and SASEGT. The ends were cut back, 2 bases at V and 7 bases at J, with 8 bases in the middle. CDR3 sequence: CASSELGGTQYF. CDR3 coding DNA: TGTGCCAGCAGTGAATTAGGAGGGACCCAGTACTTC.